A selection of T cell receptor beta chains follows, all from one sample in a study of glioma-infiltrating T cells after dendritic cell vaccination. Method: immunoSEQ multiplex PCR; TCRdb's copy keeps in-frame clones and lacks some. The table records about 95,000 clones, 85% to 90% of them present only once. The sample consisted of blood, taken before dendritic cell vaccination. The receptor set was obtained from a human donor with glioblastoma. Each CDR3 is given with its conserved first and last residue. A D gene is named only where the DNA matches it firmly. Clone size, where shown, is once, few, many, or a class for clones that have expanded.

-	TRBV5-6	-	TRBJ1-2	TGTGCCAGCACCACGGGATACGGGGAGACCGGAGGCTACACCTTC	CASTTGYGETGGYTF
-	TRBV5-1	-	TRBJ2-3	TGCGCCAGCAGCGCCCCGGGGAGCACAGATACGCAGTATTTT	CASSAPGSTDTQYF
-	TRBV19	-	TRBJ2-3	TGTGCCAGTAGTATAATAGGGGTCACAGATACGCAGTATTTT	CASSIIGVTDTQYF
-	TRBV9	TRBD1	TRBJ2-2	TGTGCCAGCAGCCCAAGGACAGGGACCGGGGAGCTGTTTTTT	CASSPRTGTGELFF
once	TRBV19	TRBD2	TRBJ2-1	TGTGCCAGTAGTTCCAGCGGGATATCCTACAATGAGCAGTTCTTC	CASSSSGISYNEQFF
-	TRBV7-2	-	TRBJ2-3	TGTGCCAGCAGCACGACAGGTTATACGCAGTATTTT	CASSTTGYTQYF
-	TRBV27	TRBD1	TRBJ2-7	TGTGCCAGCAGCCGACGGACAGGGATCTTCGAGCAGTACTTC	CASSRRTGIFEQYF
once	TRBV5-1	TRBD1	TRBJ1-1	TGCGCCAGCAGCCTACAGGGGGGAGGCACTGAAGCTTTCTTT	CASSLQGGGTEAFF
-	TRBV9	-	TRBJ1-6	TGTGCCAGCAGCGGAAACAGGGCCCTAAATTCACCCCTCCACTTT	CASSGNRALNSPLHF
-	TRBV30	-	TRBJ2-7	TGTGCCTGGAGTGTAACGGGGTTACTGAAACACGAGCAGTACTTC	CAWSVTGLLKHEQYF
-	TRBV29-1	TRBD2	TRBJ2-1	TGCAGCGTTGTACTAGCGGGGGCTGAGCAGTTCTTC	CSVVLAGAEQFF
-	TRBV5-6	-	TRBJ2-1	TGTGCCAGCAGCTTTAACACCCCAAAGCAGTTCTTC	CASSFNTPKQFF
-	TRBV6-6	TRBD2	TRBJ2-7	TGTGCCAGCAGGAGGGGACTAGGCTTCTACGAGCAGTACTTC	CASRRGLGFYEQYF
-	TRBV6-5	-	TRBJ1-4	TGTGCCAGCAGTTACGGAGAGGGTTGGGAAAAACTGTTTTTT	CASSYGEGWEKLFF
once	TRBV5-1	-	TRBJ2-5	TGCGCCAGCAGCCCCGACACTCAAGAGACCCAGTACTTC	CASSPDTQETQYF
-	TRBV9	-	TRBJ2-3	TGTGCCAGCAGCAAAAAATCAGGAGATACGCAGTATTTT	CASSKKSGDTQYF
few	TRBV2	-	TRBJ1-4	TGTGCCAGCAGCCAACCGCCCGGGACTCAAAAACTGTTTTTT	CASSQPPGTQKLFF
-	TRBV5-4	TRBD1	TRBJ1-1	TGTGCCAGCAGCTTGGTGGCAGGGGGGTTCACTGAAGCTTTCTTT	CASSLVAGGFTEAFF
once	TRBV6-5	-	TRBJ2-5	TGTGCCAGCAGTTATCAAGCGTCAGAGACCCAGTACTTC	CASSYQASETQYF
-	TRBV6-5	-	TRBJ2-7	TGTGCCACCAGCACCTCCAGCTCCTACGAGCAGTACTTC	CATSTSSSYEQYF
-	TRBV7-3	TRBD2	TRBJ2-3	TGTGCCAGCAGCATTAGCGGGAGGGATAGCACAGATACGCAGTATTTT	CASSISGRDSTDTQYF
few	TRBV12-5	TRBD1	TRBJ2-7	TGTGCTAGTGGTTTCCTCTCACGGGACAGGGGGCACGAGCAGTACTTC	CASGFLSRDRGHEQYF
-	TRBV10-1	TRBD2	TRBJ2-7	TGCGCCAGCAGTGATACTAGCGGATACGAGCAGTACTTC	CASSDTSGYEQYF
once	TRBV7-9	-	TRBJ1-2	TGTGCCAGCAGCTCTGGACTAAAAAGCTATGGCTACACCTTC	CASSSGLKSYGYTF
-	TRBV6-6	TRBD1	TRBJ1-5	TGTGCCAGCAGTACCGGGACAGGTAATCAGCCCCAGCATTTT	CASSTGTGNQPQHF
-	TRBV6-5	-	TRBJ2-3	TGTGCCAGCAGTGCCCAGGATAGCGGCACAGATACGCAGTATTTT	CASSAQDSGTDTQYF
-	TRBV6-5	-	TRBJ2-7	TGTGCCAGCCGTCCATCGGGGACCTACGAGCAGTACTTC	CASRPSGTYEQYF
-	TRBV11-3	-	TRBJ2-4	TGTGCCAGCCCGCAGGTCAGTAAAAACATTCAGTACTTC	CASPQVSKNIQYF
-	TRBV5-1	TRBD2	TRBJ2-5	TGCGCCAGCAGCTTGCGGGGGGGCCTAAAGAAGACCCAGTACTTC	CASSLRGGLKKTQYF
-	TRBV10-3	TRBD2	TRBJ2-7	TGTGCCATCAGTCGGGCGGGGGGCAACTACGAGCAGTACTTC	CAISRAGGNYEQYF
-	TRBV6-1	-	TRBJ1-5	TGTGCCACCGACGGGGAGGATCAGCCCCAGCATTTT	CATDGEDQPQHF
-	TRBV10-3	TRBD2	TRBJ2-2	TGTGCCATCAGTCCGGGACTAGCTAACACCGGGGAGCTGTTTTTT	CAISPGLANTGELFF
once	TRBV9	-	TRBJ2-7	TGTGCCAGCAGCGTAGGGCTAGCTGCCTACGAGCAGTACTTC	CASSVGLAAYEQYF
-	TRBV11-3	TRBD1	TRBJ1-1	TGTGCCAGCAGCTCGTCGACAGGGATTAGGGAAGCTTTCTTT	CASSSSTGIREAFF
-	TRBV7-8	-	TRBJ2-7	TGTGCCAGCAGCGCGTCTATCCAGGACGAGCAGTACTTC	CASSASIQDEQYF
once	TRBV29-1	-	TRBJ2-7	TGCAGCGCGTGGACGGGGACCTACGAGCAGTACTTC	CSAWTGTYEQYF
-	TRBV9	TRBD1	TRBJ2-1	TGTGCCAGCAGCGTAGGGGGACAGGGGGGATTGAATGAGCAGTTCTTC	CASSVGGQGGLNEQFF
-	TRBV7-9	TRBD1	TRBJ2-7	TGTGCCAGCAGCGACCCGGGACAGAGCATACACGAGCAGTACTTC	CASSDPGQSIHEQYF
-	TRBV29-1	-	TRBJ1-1	TGCAGCGGTTGCCGACAGTTTAACACTGAAGCTTTCTTT	CSGCRQFNTEAFF
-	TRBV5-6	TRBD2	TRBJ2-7	TGTGCCAGCAGCTTTCCGACTAGCGGGGTCTCCTACGAGCAGTACTTC	CASSFPTSGVSYEQYF